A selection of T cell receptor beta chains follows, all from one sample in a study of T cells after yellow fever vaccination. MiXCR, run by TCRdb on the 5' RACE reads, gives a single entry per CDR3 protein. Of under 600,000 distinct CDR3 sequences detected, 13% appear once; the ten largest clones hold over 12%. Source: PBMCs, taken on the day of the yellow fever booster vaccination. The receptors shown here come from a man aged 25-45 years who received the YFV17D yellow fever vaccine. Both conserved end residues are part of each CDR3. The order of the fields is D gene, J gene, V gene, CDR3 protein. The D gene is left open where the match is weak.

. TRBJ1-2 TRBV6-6 CASSYPRGGGYTF
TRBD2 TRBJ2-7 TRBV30 CAWSVSIGLAGAHEQYF
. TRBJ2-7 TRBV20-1 CTLQGDLGEQYF
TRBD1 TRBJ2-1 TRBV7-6 CASSPRGRRTYNEQFF
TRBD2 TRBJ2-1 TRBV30 CAWSPVPSGYNEQFF
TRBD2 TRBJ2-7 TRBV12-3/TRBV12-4 CASIGLAGGLPTGEQYF
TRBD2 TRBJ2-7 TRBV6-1 CASSKDRAGGEQYF
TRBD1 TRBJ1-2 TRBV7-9 CASSSTGVIWGGYTF
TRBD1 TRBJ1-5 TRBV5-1 CASSTGTGEYQPQHF
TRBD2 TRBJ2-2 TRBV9 CASSVEGRVGELFF
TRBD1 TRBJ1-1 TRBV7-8 CASSSQGVSKAFF
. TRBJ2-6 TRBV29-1 CSTYSGANVLTF
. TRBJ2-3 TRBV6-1 CASTSDLGDTQYF
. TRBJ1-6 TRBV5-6 CASSLEARPNSPLHF
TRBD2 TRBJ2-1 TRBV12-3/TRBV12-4 CASSSPEASGSVASYNEQFF
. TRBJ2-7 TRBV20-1 CSARDLRAFEQYF